The TCR beta chain under discussion was sequenced for a study of immune evolution from preneoplasia to lung adenocarcinoma (dated by TCRdb to the early 2020s). Background on the whole study: No AAH lesions showed HLA loss of heterozygosity, compared with roughly 7.1% of AIS, approximately 15% of MIA and 30% to 40% of ADC lesions. The study combined immune gene expression, TCR sequencing and multiplex immunofluorescence to profile immune contexture across lung adenocarcinoma precursors and invasive adenocarcinoma. Resected precursor lesions (AAH, AIS, MIA) and invasive adenocarcinomas were compared against paired morphologically normal lung tissue. The sample size depended on which specimens were available, not on a prior power calculation. The immune data were integrated with whole exome sequencing and methylation data from the same cohort of nodules. The overall cohort was made up of 45 to 60 patients with pulmonary nodules who had surgical resection. A total of roughly 46 patients contributed TCR sequencing data. The study reported that about 100 samples were used for TCR sequencing. POLYSOLVER was used to infer Class I HLA alleles from exome data, and LOHHLA was used to detect allele-specific HLA loss.

What the research found in general, with its limitations: Compared with EGFR-mutant or double wild-type lesions, KRAS-mutant nodules had the highest T cell clonality. The findings rested on association rather than direct causation, and larger cohorts with long-term follow-up and longitudinal biopsies were considered necessary. Because all patients were from Japan and China, applicability to Western populations was uncertain. Clonality was highest in normal lung, while later-stage lesions appeared to have lower clonality but higher T cell density and diversity. Normal lung had the highest top T cell clone frequencies, which appeared to decline progressively from AAH through AIS, MIA and invasive adenocarcinoma.

Patients underwent resection in Japan or China between the mid-2010s and the late 2010s. Histologic diagnosis of each case was confirmed independently by two lung cancer pathologists on H&E slides. Macro-dissection after pathologic assessment enriched premalignant or tumor cells for nucleic acid extraction. DNA was isolated from FFPE tissue using the AllPrep DNA/RNA FFPE Kit. CDR1 and CDR2 are drawn from the germline V gene: SGHTA, FQGNSA. Its CDR3 holds 15 amino acids, cysteine through phenylalanine. Only the CDR3 portion is preserved as DNA: 45 bases, with reading frame beginning at the first base. The trim is 0 bases for V and 5 bases for J, with a gap of 13 bases between the germline ends. Using the immunoSEQ hsTCRbeta Kit, TCR beta CDR3 regions were sequenced from DNA. Per the authors' processing: TCR sequencing data were analysed with the ImmunoSEQ Analyzer. T cell clonality was defined as 1 minus Pielou's evenness computed on productive rearrangements. T cell diversity was measured with the inverse Simpson index on productive templates. T cell density was expressed as TCR beta template counts normalized to usable DNA, with usable DNA estimated by amplifying and sequencing housekeeping genes. Two-sided Kruskal-Wallis tests were used to compare TCR metrics across histologic stages. TCRdb re-hosts the immuneACCESS table, in-frame sequences only. Its copies lack some clones; in the studies checked, an unresolved V gene accounts for under half of them, and the cause for the rest is not known. That table supplies the V and J calls and clone size; D and trimming were determined from the DNA. The sample has under 45,000 clones on record, less than 80% of them singletons. The ten largest clones capture about 4.7% of the sample.

As concerns this clone: The antigen it recognizes is unknown. Nothing much larger sits one base from this clone, and base qualities are not available.

The chain is made from TRBV7-2 and TRBJ2-5; the D gene is possibly TRBD2, with 5 bases matching. The specimen sequenced was FFPE invasive lung adenocarcinoma tissue. What the cell subset or site label conveys for this sample: frankly invasive lung adenocarcinoma (ADC). The source is a person in their sixties with lung adenocarcinoma. The sequenced DNA is TGTGCCAGCAGCTTAGCGGGAACCCCGGGGGAGACCCAGTACTTC. The resulting protein is CASSLAGTPGETQYF.